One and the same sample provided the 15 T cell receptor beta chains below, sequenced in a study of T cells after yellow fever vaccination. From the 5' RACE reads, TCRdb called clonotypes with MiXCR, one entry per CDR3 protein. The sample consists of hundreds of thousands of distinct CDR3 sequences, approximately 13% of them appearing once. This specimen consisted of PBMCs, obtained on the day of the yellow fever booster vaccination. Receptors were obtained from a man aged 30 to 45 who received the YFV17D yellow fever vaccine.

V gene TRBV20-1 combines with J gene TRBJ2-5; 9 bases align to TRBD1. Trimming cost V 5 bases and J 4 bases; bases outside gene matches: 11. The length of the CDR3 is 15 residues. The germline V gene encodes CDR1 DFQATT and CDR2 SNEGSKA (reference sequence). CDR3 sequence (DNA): TGCAGTGCTTTTCGTGGACAGGGGCTGGGAGAGACCCAGTACTTC. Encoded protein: CSAFRGQGLGETQYF.

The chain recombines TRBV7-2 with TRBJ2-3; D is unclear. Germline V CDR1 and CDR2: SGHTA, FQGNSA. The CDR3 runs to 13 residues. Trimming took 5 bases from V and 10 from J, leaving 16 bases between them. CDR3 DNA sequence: TGTGCCAGCAGCCCAAACGAGCCCTATTCGCAGTATTTT. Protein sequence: CASSPNEPYSQYF.

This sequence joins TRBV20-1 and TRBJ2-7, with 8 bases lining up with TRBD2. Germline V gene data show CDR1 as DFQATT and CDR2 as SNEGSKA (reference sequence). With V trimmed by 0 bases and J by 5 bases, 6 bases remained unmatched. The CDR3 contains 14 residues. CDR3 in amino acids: CSARDSGIADEQYF. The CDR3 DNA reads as TGCAGTGCTAGAGATAGCGGGATCGCAGACGAGCAGTACTTC.

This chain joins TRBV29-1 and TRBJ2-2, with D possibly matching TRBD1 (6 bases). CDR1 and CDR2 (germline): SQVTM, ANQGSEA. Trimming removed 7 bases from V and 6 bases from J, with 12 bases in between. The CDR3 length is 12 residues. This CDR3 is CSGGLAAGELFF. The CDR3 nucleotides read TGCAGCGGGGGGCTTGCCGCCGGGGAGCTGTTTTTT.

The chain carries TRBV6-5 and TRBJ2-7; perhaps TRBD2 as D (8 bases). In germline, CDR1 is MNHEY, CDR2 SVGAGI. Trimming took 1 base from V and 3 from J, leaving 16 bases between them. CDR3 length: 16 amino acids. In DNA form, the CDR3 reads TGTGCCAGCAGTTACTTCTGGGACAGCGGGAGCTACGAGCAGTACTTC. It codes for CASSYFWDSGSYEQYF.

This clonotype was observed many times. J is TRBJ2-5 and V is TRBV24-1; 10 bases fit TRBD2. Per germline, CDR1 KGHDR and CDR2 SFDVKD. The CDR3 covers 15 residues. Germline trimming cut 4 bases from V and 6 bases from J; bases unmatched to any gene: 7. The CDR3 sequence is CATSDPSGSWKTQYF. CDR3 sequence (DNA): TGTGCCACCAGTGACCCTAGCGGGAGTTGGAAGACCCAGTACTTC.

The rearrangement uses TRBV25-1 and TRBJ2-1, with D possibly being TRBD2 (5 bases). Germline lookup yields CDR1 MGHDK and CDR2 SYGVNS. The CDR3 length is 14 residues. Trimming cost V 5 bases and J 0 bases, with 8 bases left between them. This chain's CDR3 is CASSPSNSYNEQFF. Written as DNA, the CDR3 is TGTGCCAGCAGTCCTAGCAACTCCTACAATGAGCAGTTCTTC.

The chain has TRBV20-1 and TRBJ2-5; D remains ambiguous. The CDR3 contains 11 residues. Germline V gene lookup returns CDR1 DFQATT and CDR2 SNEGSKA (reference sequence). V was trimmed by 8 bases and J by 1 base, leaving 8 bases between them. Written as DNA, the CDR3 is TGCAGTCTAAGCACCCAAGAGACCCAGTACTTC. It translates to CSLSTQETQYF.

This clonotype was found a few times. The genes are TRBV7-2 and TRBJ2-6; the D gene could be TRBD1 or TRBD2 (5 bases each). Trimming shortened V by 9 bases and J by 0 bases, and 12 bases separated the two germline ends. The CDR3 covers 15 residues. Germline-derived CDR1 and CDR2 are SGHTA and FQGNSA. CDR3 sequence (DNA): TGTGCCAGTGTTCGGGACCCCTCTGGGGCCAACGTCCTGACTTTC. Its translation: CASVRDPSGANVLTF.

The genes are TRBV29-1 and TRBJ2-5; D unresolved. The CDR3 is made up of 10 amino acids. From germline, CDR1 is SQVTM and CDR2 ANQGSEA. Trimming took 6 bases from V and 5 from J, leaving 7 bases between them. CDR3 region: CSVAPETQYF. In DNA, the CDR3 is TGCAGCGTCGCCCCCGAGACCCAGTACTTC.

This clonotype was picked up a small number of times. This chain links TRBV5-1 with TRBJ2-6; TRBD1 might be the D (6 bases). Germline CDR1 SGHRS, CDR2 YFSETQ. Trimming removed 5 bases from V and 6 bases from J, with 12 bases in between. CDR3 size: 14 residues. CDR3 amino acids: CASSNSGEANVLTF. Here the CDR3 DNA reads TGCGCCAGCAGTAATTCAGGGGAGGCCAACGTCCTGACTTTC.

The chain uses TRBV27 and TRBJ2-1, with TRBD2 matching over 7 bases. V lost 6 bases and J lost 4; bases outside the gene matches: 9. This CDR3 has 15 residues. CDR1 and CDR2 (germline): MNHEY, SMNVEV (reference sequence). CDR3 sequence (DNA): TGTGCCAGCAGGATGGGCGGGAGTCTGTACAATGAGCAGTTCTTC. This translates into CASRMGGSLYNEQFF.

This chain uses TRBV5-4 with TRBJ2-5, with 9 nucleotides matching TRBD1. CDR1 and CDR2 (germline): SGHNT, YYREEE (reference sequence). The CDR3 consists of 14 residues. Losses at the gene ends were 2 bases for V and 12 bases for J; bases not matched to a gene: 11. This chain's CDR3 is CASSFLEGQGAEYF. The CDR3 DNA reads TGTGCCAGCAGCTTCCTAGAGGGACAGGGTGCTGAGTACTTC.

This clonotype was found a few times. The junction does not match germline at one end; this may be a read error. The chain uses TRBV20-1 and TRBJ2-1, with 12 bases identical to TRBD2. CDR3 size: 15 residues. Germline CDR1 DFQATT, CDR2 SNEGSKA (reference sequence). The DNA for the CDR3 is TGCAGTGCTATTCCCCTAGCGGGAGGGTACAGTGAGCAGTTCTTC. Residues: CSAIPLAGGYSEQFF.

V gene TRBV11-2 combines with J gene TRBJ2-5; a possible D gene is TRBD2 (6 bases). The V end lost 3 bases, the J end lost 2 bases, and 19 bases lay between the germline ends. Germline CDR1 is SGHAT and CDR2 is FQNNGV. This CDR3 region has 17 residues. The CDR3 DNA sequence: TGTGCCAGCAGCTTCAGATTGTATGGCGGGAATCAAGAGACCCAGTACTTC. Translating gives CASSFRLYGGNQETQYF.